This paragraph covers one TCR beta chain sequence. In its sample, this clone was seen a few times. The clone's antigen remains unknown. Base qualities are missing; no much larger clone stands one base away. Receptor amplification or capture employed the immunoSEQ multiplex PCR assay. A mixture of 60 forward primers for TCR Vbeta segments and 13 reverse primers for TCR Jbeta segments was used in the multiplex PCR. The CDR3 region of rearranged TCR beta genes was amplified from genomic DNA by a multiplex PCR assay. The amplified TCR beta libraries were sequenced on the Illumina HiSeq System as 87-base-pair reads. The authors processed their data as follows. A later analysis counted 75 million to 100 million unique TCR beta chains across the approximately 700 repertoires, and roughly 10 million of these chains were shared by at least two donors. Raw reads were error-corrected and collapsed into unique sequences with a nearest-neighbor algorithm that merged closely related sequences to remove PCR and sequencing errors. Alignment of CDR3 sequences to IMGT reference sequences was used to assign V, D and J gene segments. For a sequence to be retained, at least a six-nucleotide match to both a V gene segment and a J gene segment was required. Rearrangements were called productive when the CDR3 lacked stop codons and stayed in frame with V and J; all others were non-productive. Following IMGT convention, CDR3 was defined as the stretch from the second conserved V-encoded cysteine to the conserved J-encoded phenylalanine. Sequences without an unambiguous match to a single V gene segment were excluded from the earlier analysis of over 500 of the donors. An earlier analysis of 587 of the donors classified V segments as functional when productive rearrangements were above 56.7% and as segregating when the standard deviation between donors was above 5%. To diagnose cytomegalovirus status from the catalog of TCR beta chain sequences, a statistical classification framework was built. In a later analysis, V and J genes were assigned by comparing TCR nucleotide sequences against IMGT/GENE-DB human TR gene sequences. Using the TCRdist pipeline, a later analysis assigned CDR3 sequences along with most-parsimonious VDJ recombination scenarios. A later analysis defined each TCR beta chain by its CDR3 amino acid sequence plus V-gene family, and excluded reads lacking a unique V-gene family. In a later analysis, 450 to 600 highly shared, low-generation-probability nucleotide sequences were removed to address suspected cross-contamination and a sequencing artifact. A later analysis calculated a clonal expansion index for each public chain from normalized within-repertoire ranks of inferred template counts. In a later analysis, generation probabilities were computed with a VDJ recombination model fitted to out-of-frame rearrangements, and the resulting probabilities were checked against IGoR. In a later analysis, hypergeometric tests were used to score TCR-TCR, TCR-HLA and TCR-CMV co-occurrence, with a repertoire-size bias correction applied to TCR pairs. In a later analysis, false discovery rates were estimated by permuting HLA or CMV assignments 20 times. In a later analysis, co-occurring TCRs were grouped with DBSCAN, and TCRdist sequence similarity was added when clustering was performed within HLA-allele-positive subsets. Co-occurrence clustering excluded repertoires with fewer than 30,000 or more than 120,000 public chains, plus five with anomalous nucleotide sharing. TCRdb's version of the immuneACCESS table is confined to in-frame rearrangements and falls short of the full clone set. An unresolved V gene accounts for under half of the shortfall where checked; the remainder is of unknown origin. That table furnishes V, J and clone size, whereas the DNA furnished D and trimming. The sample table holds around 130,000 clones, of which approximately 84% were seen once. Roughly 1.8% of the sample is held by the ten biggest clonotypes.

Trimmed from V: 1 base; trimmed from J: 6 bases; junction bases lacking a gene match: 5. The germline V gene (reference sequence) gives CDR1 as SEHNR and CDR2 as FQNEAQ. The CDR3 starts with the cysteine, ends with the phenylalanine, and has 16 residues. The sequence is cut down to CDR3 DNA, 48 bases in frame from base 1. The cohort was made up of 650 to 700 healthy bone marrow donors. All cohort members were sampled while nominally healthy, although unrecorded immune exposures were likely present. The donor tested CMV seronegative and was one of the 352 seronegative cohort members. Each donor provided a peripheral blood sample, and peripheral blood mononuclear cells were used for TCR beta sequencing. The Qiagen DNeasy Blood Extraction Kit was used to extract genomic DNA from the blood cell samples. This entry belongs to a study of cytomegalovirus exposure and HLA in healthy donors (dated by TCRdb to the late 2010s). Broadly, across the study: An earlier analysis of several hundred of the donors reported 276 Gb of sequence data and 95 million to 140 million unique TCR beta sequences obtained from some 200 million T cells. The study profiled the T cell repertoires of approximately 700 subjects by immunosequencing and related them to cytomegalovirus serostatus. The number of typed donors differed by locus: about 620-640 for A, B, C, DRB1 and DQB1; approximately 530 for DQA1; around 580 for DPA1; and roughly 470 for DPB1. Every repertoire in the discovery cohort had been generated on one and the same sequencing platform. To predict cytomegalovirus infection status, the study brought together high-throughput TCR immunosequencing, statistical association of individual TCRs with disease status, and machine learning. Donor age, sex, ethnicity and CMV serostatus were compiled together with the repertoire data. The aim of the study was to test whether cataloging public T cell receptors could identify signatures of past pathogen exposure. Along with the approximately 700-subject first cohort, a separate validation cohort of some 130 different subjects was used. On average, roughly 250,000 unique TCR beta nucleotide sequences were sequenced per donor among a few hundred genotyped donors of the cohort, with 15% to 20% of those sequences being non-productive. Roughly 5 DR-DQ haplotypes were handled as single units for association and clustering, since linkage in the cohort was strong. An early release covering 500 to 750 HLA-typed donors comprised about 290 gigabases of sequencing data and around 86 million unique TCR sequences. Both class I and class II loci were covered by HLA typing, at four-digit resolution. The later analysis used no new phenotypic data to find candidate immune exposures, relying instead on TCR beta sequences and their occurrence across donors. In a later genetic analysis, genome-wide SNP genotypes for about 55% of the roughly 700 donors were used, and that subset was treated as a discovery cohort. Among the roughly 370 genotyped donors, 81% belonged to the genetic ancestry cluster associated with self-reported Caucasian donors. An earlier analysis of approximately 500 of the donors applied high-throughput TCR beta sequencing to assess whether each TCR beta V gene segment acted as functional or pseudogenic. A later analysis re-analyzed previously published TCR beta repertoires from roughly 690 donors and added high-resolution HLA genotyping to study TCR occurrence patterns.

The investigation overall reported the following: It was suggested by the authors that the approach could potentially be generalized to other disease states and immunological phenotypes. A later analysis reported that several top co-occurrence clusters appeared linked to parvovirus B19, influenza, CMV and Epstein-Barr virus. A later analysis found that most CMV-associated TCR beta chains appeared HLA-restricted, with HLA associations seemingly driven largely by CMV exposure. The presence/absence analyses assumed that sequencing depth was roughly uniform across donors, and that assumption may not be true. A further reported finding was that TCR beta sequences accurately predicted the HLA-A and HLA-B alleles for most subjects in the first cohort. A later genetic analysis reported fewer N-insertions in productive TCRs among donors in an Asian-associated ancestry cluster than the roughly 700-donor mean. In vitro tests confirmed that a few of the cytomegalovirus-associated TCR beta chains recognize cytomegalovirus antigens. In both the original and validation cohorts, the classifier was reported to diagnose cytomegalovirus status with high specificity and sensitivity. Linkage disequilibrium might explain the correlated functional status among segregating V segments, but an unknown experimental factor could not be ruled out. A later analysis associated 16,951 TCR beta sequences with specific HLA alleles at a false discovery rate of 0.05. In a later genetic analysis, a missense DCLRE1C variant was associated with V-gene and J-gene trimming of TCR beta chains, and the association was replicated in an independent cohort. While some public TCRs were present in many individuals, most TCR sequences turned up only very rarely across donors. In the study, 150 to 200 TCR beta chains were listed as associated with cytomegalovirus. HLA typing was unavailable for some donors at each locus, so association tests used only the typed subset. A cluster of highly shared sequence variants was judged likely to represent a technical artifact of the sequencing pipeline. In a later analysis, HLA-associated TCR beta chains were found to be more clonally expanded and to have lower generation probabilities than equally common non-associated chains. A later analysis found that TCR association rates varied across HLA loci, with DRB1 alleles showing the most associated TCRs and HLA-C alleles the fewest. Immune exposure information for the cohort was limited to CMV serostatus. Because counts were too low, 15 to 20 rarely observed V segments, including chromosome 9 orphons, were left out of the earlier analysis of a few hundred of the donors. When HLA alleles, especially DR and DQ, strongly co-occurred, TCR associations were difficult to assign to individual alleles. An earlier analysis of approximately 500 of the donors showed that most TCR beta V segments appeared in productive rearrangements either about 90% or about 30% of the time, which broadly matched IMGT annotations. This cohort had only TCR beta chains sequenced, and the lack of alpha or paired-chain data limited which features could be detected. The 87-base-pair reads could not distinguish some IMGT-functional V segments, including TRBV6-2 and TRBV6-3, so those segments were excluded.

The chain couples TRBV7-9 to TRBJ2-2; 10 bases in between match TRBD2. The TCR originated in a woman in her thirties or forties in good health and CMV-seronegative. Sequencing was performed on PBMCs. The CDR3: CASSLGASGSAGELFF. Here is the DNA: TGTGCCAGCAGCTTAGGGGCTAGCGGGAGTGCCGGGGAGCTGTTTTTT.